This T cell receptor (beta chain) is from a study of blood T cell repertoires in COVID-19. Study context: T cells, B-cell-depleted T cells, or PBMCs supplied cDNA or gDNA.

The method was immunoSEQ multiplex PCR; TCRdb's version includes in-frame clones alone and lacks a portion of them. The table has about 270,000 clones, more than 75% seen once. Germline V gene sequence: CDR1 SEHNR, CDR2 FQNEAQ (reference sequence). The V and J ends lost 10 bases and 7 bases respectively, with 16 bases between them. The CDR3 contains 13 residues. The chain combines TRBV7-9 with TRBJ1-4; tentative D call: TRBD1 (6 bases). Sequenced material: peripheral blood. The sequence was obtained from a man in his forties with active or convalescent COVID-19. The CDR3 sequence is CATSGTRSEKLFF. The CDR3 DNA sequence: TGTGCCACCTCGGGGACAAGGAGTGAAAAACTGTTTTTT.